This TCR beta chain is drawn from a study of blood T cell repertoires in COVID-19. At the level of the study: Specimens from acute and convalescent COVID-19 originated in the United States, Italy and Spain.

Germline V gene data show CDR1 as LNHDA and CDR2 as SQIVND (reference sequence). V shed 4 bases, J shed 2 bases, and the junction held 5 bases outside the gene matches. The CDR3 is made up of 15 amino acids. Profiling relied on immunoSEQ multiplex PCR, and the TCRdb table lists in-frame clones only, not all of them. The sample includes about 170,000 clones, roughly 80% seen only once; the top ten take about 8.8%. Patients in Seattle were enrolled during active infection, then followed longitudinally. The V gene is TRBV19, the J gene TRBJ1-5, with 7 bases that match TRBD1. The TCR comes from an elderly woman with COVID-19, enrolled during active disease. Sequenced: peripheral blood. The CDR3 loop is CASSRTGTGNQPQHF. The DNA for the CDR3 is TGTGCCAGTAGTAGGACAGGAACAGGCAATCAGCCCCAGCATTTT.